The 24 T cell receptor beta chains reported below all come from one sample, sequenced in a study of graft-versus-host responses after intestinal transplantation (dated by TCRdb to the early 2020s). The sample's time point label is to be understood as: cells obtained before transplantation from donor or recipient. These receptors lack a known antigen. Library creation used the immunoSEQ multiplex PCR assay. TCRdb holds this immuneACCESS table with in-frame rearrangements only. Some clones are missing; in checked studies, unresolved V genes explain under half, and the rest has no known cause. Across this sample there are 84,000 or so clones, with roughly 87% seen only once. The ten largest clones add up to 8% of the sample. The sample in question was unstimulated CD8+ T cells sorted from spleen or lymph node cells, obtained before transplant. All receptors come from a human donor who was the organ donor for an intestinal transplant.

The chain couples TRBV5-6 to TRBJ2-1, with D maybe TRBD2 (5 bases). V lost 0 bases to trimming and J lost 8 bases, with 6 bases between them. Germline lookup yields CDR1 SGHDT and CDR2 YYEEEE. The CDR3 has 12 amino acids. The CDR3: CASSLGGYEQFF. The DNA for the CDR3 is TGTGCCAGCAGCTTGGGAGGGTATGAGCAGTTCTTC.

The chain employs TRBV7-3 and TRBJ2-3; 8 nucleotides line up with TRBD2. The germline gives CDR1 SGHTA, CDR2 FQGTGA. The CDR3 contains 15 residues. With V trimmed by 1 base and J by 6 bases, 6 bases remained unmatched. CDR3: CASSLIGAGVDTQYF. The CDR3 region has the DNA TGTGCCAGCAGCTTAATAGGAGCGGGGGTTGATACGCAGTATTTT.

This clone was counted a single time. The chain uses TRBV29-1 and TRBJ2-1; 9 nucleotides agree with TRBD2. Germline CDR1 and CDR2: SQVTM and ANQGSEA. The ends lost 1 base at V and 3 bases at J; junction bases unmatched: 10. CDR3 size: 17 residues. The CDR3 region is CSVEGGGAGGIYNEQFF. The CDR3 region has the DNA TGCAGCGTTGAAGGAGGTGGAGCGGGGGGCATCTACAATGAGCAGTTCTTC.

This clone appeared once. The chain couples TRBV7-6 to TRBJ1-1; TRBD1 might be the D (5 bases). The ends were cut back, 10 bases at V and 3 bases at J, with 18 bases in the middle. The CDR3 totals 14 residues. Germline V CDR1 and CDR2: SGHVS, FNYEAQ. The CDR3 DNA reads TGTGCCACAAGACCGGGGGTGGGTGACACTGAAGCTTTCTTT. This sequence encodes CATRPGVGDTEAFF.

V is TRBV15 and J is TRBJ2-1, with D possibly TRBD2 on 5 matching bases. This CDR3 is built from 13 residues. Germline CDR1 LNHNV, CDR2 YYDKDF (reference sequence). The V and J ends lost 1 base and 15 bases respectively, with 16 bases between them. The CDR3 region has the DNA TGTGCCACCAGCAGAGGTCCAGAGTGGACTCGGTTCTTC. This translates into CATSRGPEWTRFF.

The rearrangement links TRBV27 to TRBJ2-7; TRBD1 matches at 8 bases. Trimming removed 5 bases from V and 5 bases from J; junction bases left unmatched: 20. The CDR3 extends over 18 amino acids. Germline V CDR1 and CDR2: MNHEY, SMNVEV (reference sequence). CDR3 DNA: TGTGCCAGCAGTCCAATACATACCTTACCGGGACAGGTTAACGAGCAGTACTTC. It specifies CASSPIHTLPGQVNEQYF.

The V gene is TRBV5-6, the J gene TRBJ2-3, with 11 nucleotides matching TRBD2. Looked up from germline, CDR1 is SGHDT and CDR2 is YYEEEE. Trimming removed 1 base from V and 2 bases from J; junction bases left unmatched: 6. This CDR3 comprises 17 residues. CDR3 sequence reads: CASSLTSGGPYTDTQYF. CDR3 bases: TGTGCCAGCAGCTTGACTAGCGGGGGACCCTACACAGATACGCAGTATTTT.

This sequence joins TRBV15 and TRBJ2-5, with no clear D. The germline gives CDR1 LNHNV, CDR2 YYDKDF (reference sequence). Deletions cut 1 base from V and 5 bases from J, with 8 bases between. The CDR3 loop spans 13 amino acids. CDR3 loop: CATSRALLETQYF. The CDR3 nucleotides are TGTGCCACCAGCAGAGCCTTATTGGAGACCCAGTACTTC.

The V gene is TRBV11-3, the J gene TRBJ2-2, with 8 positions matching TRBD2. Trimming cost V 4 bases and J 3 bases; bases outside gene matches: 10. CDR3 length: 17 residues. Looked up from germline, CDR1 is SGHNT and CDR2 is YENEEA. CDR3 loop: CASSSTFGGGYTGELFF. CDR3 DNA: TGTGCCAGCAGCTCTACGTTTGGCGGGGGGTACACCGGGGAGCTGTTTTTT.

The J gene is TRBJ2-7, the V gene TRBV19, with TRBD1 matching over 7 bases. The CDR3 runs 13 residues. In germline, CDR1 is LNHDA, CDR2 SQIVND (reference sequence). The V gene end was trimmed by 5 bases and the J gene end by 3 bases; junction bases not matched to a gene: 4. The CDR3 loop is CASSSGTVYEQYF. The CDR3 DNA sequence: TGTGCCAGTAGTTCCGGGACAGTCTACGAGCAGTACTTC.

The CDR3 bases are TGTGCCAGCAGCCAAGAAGGGTTCTCTGGGGAGCTGTTTTTT. Protein product: CASSQEGFSGELFF. This chain joins TRBV14 and TRBJ2-2; D unresolved. The CDR3 is 14 amino acids. In germline, CDR1 is SGHDN, CDR2 FVKESK. The ends were cut back, 0 bases at V and 8 bases at J, with 10 bases in the middle.

The CDR3 DNA follows: TGTGCCAGCAGCCAAACAGGGGCGGGTGGCTACACCTTC. This translates into CASSQTGAGGYTF. The V and J genes are TRBV27 and TRBJ1-2, with TRBD1 matching over 7 bases. CDR3 size: 13 residues. Trimming removed 6 bases from V and 7 bases from J; junction bases left unmatched: 8. The germline CDR1 and CDR2 sequences are MNHEY and SMNVEV (reference sequence).

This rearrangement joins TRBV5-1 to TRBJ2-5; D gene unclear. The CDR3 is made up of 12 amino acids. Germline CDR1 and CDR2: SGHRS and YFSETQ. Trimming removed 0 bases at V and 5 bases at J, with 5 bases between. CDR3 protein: CASSLASETQYF. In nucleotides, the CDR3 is TGCGCCAGCAGCTTGGCGTCCGAGACCCAGTACTTC.

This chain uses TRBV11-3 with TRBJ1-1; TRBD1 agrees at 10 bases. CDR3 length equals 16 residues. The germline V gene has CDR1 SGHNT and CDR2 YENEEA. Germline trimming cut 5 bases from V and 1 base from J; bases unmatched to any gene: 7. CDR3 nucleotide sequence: TGTGCCAGCAGCCAGACCGGGACAGGGGCGAACACTGAAGCTTTCTTT. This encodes CASSQTGTGANTEAFF.

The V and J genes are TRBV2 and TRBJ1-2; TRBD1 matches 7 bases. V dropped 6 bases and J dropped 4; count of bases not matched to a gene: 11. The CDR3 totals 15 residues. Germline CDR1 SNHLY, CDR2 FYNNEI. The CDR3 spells CASRAPGQYSYGYTF. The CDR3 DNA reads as TGTGCCAGCAGGGCACCGGGACAGTACTCCTATGGCTACACCTTC.

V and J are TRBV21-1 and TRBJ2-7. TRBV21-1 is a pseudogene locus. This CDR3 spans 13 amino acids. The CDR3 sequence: CASTPWGAEEQYF. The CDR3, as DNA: TGTGCCAGCACCCCCTGGGGGGCTGAGGAGCAGTACTTC.

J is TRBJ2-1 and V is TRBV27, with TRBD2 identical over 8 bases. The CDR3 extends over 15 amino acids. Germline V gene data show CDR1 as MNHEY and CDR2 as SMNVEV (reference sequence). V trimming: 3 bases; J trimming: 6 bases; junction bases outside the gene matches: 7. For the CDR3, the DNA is TGTGCCAGCAGTTTGACTCGCGGGGGGATCAATGAGCAGTTCTTC. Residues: CASSLTRGGINEQFF.

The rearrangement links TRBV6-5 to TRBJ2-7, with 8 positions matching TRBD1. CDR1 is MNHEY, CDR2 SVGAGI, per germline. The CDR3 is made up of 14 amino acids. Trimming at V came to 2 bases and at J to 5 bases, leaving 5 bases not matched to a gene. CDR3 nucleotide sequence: TGTGCCAGCAGTTACCGAACAGGGGGAGACGAGCAGTACTTC. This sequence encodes CASSYRTGGDEQYF.

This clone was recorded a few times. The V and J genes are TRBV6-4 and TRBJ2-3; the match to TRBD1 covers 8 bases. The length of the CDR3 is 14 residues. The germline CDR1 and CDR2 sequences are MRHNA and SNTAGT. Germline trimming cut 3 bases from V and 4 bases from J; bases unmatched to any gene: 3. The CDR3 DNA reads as TGTGCCAGCAGTGAAGGGACAGGTGCAGATACGCAGTATTTT. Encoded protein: CASSEGTGADTQYF.

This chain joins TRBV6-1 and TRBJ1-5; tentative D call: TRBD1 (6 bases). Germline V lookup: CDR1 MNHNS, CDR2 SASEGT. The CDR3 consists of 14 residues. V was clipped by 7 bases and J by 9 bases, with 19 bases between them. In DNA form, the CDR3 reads TGTGCCAGCACGAAGGGGGACGGGGTGGGGCCCCAGCATTTT. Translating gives CASTKGDGVGPQHF.

The CDR3 sequence is CASRPGRVGSYNEQFF. The CDR3 nucleotides read TGCGCCAGCAGACCGGGGCGCGTAGGCTCCTACAATGAGCAGTTCTTC. The chain recombines TRBV5-1 with TRBJ2-1, with D possibly being TRBD1 or TRBD2 (5 bases each). V lost 5 bases and J lost 0, with 15 bases in between. The CDR3 contains 16 residues. Germline lookup yields CDR1 SGHRS and CDR2 YFSETQ.

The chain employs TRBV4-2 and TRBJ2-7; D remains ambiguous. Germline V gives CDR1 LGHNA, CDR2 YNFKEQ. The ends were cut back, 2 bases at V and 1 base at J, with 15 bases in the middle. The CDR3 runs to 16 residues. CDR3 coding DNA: TGTGCCAGCAGCCAACCATACAGAGACCCTTCCTACGAGCAGTACTTC. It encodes CASSQPYRDPSYEQYF.

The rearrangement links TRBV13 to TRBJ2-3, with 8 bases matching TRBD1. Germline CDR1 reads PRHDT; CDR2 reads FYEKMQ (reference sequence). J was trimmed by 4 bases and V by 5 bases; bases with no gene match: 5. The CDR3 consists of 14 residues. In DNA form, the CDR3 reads TGTGCCAGCAGCCCTCGGACAGGGCCAGATACGCAGTATTTT. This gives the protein CASSPRTGPDTQYF.

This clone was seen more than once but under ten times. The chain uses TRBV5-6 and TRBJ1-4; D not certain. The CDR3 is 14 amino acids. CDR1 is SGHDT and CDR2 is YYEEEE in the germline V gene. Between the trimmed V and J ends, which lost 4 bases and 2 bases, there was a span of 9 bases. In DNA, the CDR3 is TGTGCCAGCAGCCCTAGGGAGACTAATGAAAAACTGTTTTTT. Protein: CASSPRETNEKLFF.